This entry is about one TCR beta chain. The sample originates from a study of blood T cell repertoires in COVID-19. Study summary: Italy, Spain and the United States were the sources of the convalescent and acute COVID-19 samples. PBMCs, B-cell-depleted T cells, or T cells provided the cDNA or gDNA that made up the material.

The trim removed 4 bases at V and 1 base at J, leaving 10 bases unmatched. The CDR3 runs to 17 residues. Germline lookup yields CDR1 SGHTA and CDR2 FQGTGA. Methods used by the authors: Nucleated cell number was recorded as an estimate derived from reference gene primer amplification. Generated by immunoSEQ multiplex PCR, the TCRdb table keeps only in-frame clones and is missing some. Clone size and the V and J calls come from that table; the DNA yielded D and trimming. The table includes roughly 100,000 clones, 75% to 90% detected once. Material: peripheral blood. This clonotype was obtained from a human donor in a cohort sampled during active COVID-19. The genes are TRBV7-3 and TRBJ2-3, with 8 bases matching TRBD1. CDR3 sequence reads: CASSSIPRGLGTDTQYF. CDR3 DNA sequence: TGTGCCAGCAGCTCAATCCCCAGGGGGCTGGGCACAGATACGCAGTATTTT.